The T cell receptor beta chain described here comes from a study of immune characterization of retroperitoneal liposarcoma. This clonotype came up once. TCRdb reanalysed the PCR reads using MiXCR and keeps one entry per CDR3 protein. The profile shows over 10,000 distinct CDR3 sequences, around 50% of them singletons. The germline V gene encodes CDR1 SGHTA and CDR2 FQGNSA. This CDR3 region has 13 residues. The origin of this receptor is a female donor with retroperitoneal liposarcoma. The chain recombines TRBV7-2 with TRBJ2-1; no definite D call. Gene TRBJ2-5 matches the end of the DNA better, so the J call may be wrong. Sequences were obtained from tumor tissue. The CDR3 loop reads CASSLGSVETQYF. In DNA, the CDR3 is TGTGCCAGCAGCCTGGGGTCGGTTGAGACCCAGTACTTC.